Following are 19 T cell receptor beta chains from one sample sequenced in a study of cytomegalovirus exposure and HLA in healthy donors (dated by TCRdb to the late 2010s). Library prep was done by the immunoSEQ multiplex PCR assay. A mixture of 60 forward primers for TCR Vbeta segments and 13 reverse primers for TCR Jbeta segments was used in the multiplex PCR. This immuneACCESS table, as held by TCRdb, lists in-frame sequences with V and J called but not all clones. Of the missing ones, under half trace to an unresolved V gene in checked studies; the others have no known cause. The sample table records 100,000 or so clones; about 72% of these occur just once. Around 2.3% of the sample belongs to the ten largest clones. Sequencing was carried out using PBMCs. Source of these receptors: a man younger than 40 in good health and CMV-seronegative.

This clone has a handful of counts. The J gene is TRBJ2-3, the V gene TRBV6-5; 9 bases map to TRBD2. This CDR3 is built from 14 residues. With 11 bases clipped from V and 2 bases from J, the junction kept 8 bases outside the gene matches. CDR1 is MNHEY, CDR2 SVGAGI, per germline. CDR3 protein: CAAKTSGLTDTQYF. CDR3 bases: TGTGCCGCAAAGACTAGCGGTCTCACAGATACGCAGTATTTT.

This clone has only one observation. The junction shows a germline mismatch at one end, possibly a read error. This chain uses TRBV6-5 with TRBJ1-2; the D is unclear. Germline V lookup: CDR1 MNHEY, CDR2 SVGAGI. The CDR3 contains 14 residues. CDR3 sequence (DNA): TGTGCCAGCAGACCGGGCTCGCCCCTTGGAGGCTACCCCTTC. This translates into CASRPGSPLGGYPF.

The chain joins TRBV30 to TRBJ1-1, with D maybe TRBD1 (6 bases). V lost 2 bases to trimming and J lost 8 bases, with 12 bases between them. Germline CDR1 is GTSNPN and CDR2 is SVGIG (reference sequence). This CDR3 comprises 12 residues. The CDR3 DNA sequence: TGTGCCTGGAGTCGGACAGAAATAGAAGCTTTCTTT. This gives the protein CAWSRTEIEAFF.

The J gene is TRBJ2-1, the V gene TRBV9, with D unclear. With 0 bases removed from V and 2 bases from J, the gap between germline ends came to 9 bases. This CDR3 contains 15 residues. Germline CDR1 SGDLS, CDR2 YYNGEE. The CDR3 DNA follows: TGTGCCAGCAGCGTAGGCGGTGAGACCTACAATGAGCAGTTCTTC. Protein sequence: CASSVGGETYNEQFF.

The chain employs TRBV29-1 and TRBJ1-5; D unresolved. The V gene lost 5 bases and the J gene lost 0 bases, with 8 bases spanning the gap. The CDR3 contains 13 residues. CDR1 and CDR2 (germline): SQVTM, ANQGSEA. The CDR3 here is CSVRVDSNQPQHF. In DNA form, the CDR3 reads TGCAGCGTTCGGGTGGATAGCAATCAGCCCCAGCATTTT.

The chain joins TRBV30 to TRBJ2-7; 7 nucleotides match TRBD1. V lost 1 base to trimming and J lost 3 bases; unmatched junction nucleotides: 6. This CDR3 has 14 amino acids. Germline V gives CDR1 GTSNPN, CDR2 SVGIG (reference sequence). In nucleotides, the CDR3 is TGTGCCTGGAGTGGGACAGGCCTATACTACGAGCAGTACTTC. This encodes CAWSGTGLYYEQYF.

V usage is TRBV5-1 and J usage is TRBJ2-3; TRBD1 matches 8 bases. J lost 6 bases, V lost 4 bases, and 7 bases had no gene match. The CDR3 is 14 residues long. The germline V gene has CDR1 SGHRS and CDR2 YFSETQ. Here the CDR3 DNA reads TGCGCCAGCAGCCCCGGACAGGGAACGGATACGCAGTATTTT. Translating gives CASSPGQGTDTQYF.

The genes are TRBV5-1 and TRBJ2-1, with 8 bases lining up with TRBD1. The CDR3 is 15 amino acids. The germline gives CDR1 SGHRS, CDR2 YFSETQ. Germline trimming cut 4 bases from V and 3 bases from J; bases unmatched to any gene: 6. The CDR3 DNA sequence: TGCGCCAGCAGCCCCGCTGGGACAGGCTACAATGAGCAGTTCTTC. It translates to CASSPAGTGYNEQFF.

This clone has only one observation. The CDR3 DNA reads TGTGCCAGCAGCGTAGATAATACACAACGAAACTATGGCTACACCTTC. It codes for CASSVDNTQRNYGYTF. This chain connects TRBV9 to TRBJ1-2; D not certain. Between the trimmed V and J ends, which lost 0 bases and 2 bases, there was a span of 14 bases. Germline V lookup: CDR1 SGDLS, CDR2 YYNGEE. This CDR3 is built from 16 residues.

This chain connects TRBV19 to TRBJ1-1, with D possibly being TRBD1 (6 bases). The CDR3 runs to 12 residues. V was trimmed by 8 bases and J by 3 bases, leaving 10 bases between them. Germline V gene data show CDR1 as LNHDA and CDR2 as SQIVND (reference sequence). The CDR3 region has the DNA TGTGCCAGTGCTACAGGGTACACTGAAGCTTTCTTT. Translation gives CASATGYTEAFF. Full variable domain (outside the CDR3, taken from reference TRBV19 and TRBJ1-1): DGGITQSPKYLFRKEGQNVTLSCEQNLNHDAMYWYRQDPGQGLRLIYYSQIVNDFQKGDIAEGYSVSREKKESFPLTVTSAQKNPTAFYLCASATGYTEAFFGQGTRLTVV.

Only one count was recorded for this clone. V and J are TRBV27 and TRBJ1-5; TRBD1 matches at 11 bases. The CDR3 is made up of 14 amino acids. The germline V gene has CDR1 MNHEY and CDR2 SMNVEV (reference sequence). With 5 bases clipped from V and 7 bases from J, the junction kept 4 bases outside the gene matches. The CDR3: CASSPGQGEQPQHF. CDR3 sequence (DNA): TGTGCCAGCAGTCCGGGACAGGGGGAACAGCCCCAGCATTTT.

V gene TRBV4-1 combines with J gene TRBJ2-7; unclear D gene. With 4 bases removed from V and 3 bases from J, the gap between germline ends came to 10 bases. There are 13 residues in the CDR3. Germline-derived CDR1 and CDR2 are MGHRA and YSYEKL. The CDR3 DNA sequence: TGCGCCAGCAGCCCCCTTTACAGCTACGAGCAGTACTTC. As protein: CASSPLYSYEQYF.

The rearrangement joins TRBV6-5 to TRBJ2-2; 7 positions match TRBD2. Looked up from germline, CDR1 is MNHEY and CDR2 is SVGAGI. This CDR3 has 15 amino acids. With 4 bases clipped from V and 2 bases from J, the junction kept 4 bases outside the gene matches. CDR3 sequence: CASSSPSGNTGELFF. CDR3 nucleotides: TGTGCCAGCAGTTCTCCTAGCGGAAACACCGGGGAGCTGTTTTTT.

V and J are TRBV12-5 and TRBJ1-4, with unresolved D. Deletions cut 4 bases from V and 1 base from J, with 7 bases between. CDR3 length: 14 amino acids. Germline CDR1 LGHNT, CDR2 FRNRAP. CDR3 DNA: TGTGCTAGTGGTTCGGGAGGAACTAATGAAAAACTGTTTTTT. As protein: CASGSGGTNEKLFF.

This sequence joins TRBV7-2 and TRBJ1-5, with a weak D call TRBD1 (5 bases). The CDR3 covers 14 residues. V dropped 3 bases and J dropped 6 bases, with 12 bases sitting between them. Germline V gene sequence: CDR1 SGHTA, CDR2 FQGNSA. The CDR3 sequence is CASSLRTGGQPQHF. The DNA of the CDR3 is TGTGCCAGCAGCTTGCGGACCGGGGGTCAGCCCCAGCATTTT. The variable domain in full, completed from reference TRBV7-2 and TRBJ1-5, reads GAGVSQSPSNKVTEKGKDVELRCDPISGHTALYWYRQSLGQGLEFLIYFQGNSAPDKSGLPSDRFSAERTGGSVSTLTIQRTQQEDSAVYLCASSLRTGGQPQHFGDGTRLSIL.

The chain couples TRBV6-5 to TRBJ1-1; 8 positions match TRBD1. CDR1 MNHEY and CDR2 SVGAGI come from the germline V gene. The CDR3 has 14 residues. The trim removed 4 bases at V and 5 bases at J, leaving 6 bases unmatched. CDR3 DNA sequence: TGTGCCAGCAGTTCAGGGGGCCGACGGACTGAAGCTTTCTTT. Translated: CASSSGGRRTEAFF.

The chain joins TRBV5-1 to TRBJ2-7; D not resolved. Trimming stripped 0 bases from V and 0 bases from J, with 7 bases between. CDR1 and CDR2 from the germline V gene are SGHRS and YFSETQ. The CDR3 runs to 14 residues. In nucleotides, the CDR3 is TGCGCCAGCAGCTTGGAGTCTATCTCCTACGAGCAGTACTTC. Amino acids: CASSLESISYEQYF. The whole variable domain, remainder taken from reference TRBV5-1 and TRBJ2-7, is KAGVTQTPRYLIKTRGQQVTLSCSPISGHRSVSWYQQTPGQGLQFLFEYFSETQRNKGNFPGRFSGRQFSNSRSEMNVSTLELGDSALYLCASSLESISYEQYFGPGTRLTVT.

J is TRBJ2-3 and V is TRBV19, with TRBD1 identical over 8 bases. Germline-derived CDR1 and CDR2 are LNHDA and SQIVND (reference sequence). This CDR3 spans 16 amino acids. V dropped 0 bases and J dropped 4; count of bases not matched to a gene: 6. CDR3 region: CASSIELRGPSDTQYF. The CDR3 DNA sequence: TGTGCCAGTAGTATAGAGCTCAGGGGGCCCTCAGATACGCAGTATTTT.

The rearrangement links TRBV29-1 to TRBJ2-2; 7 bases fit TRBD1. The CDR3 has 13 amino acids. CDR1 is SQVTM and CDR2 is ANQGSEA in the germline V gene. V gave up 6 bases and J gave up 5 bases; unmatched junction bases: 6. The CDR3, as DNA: TGCAGCGTGTCCGGGACAGTGACCGGGGAGCTGTTTTTT. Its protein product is CSVSGTVTGELFF.